This passage covers 9 T cell receptor beta chains from one sample sequenced in a study of post-analysis software for immune sequencing data. Study conclusions and caveats: Included in a set of roughly 5 TRBV segments more frequent in patients than controls were TRBV5-6, TRBV5-1 and TRBV20-1.

cDNA libraries for TCR beta contained unique molecular identifiers. TCRdb reanalysed the PCR reads using MiXCR and keeps one entry per CDR3 protein. The table includes about 200,000 distinct CDR3 sequences, approximately 28% detected once. These TCRs are of unknown antigen specificity. Sequences were obtained from blood. The receptors originated from a girl aged 2-17 years with multiple sclerosis.

Here the CDR3 reads CASSWGQGDQPQHF. As DNA, the CDR3 is TGCGCCAGCAGCTGGGGACAGGGAGATCAGCCCCAGCATTTT. The rearrangement uses TRBV5-1 and TRBJ1-5; 9 bases are shared with TRBD1. Trimming at V came to 3 bases and at J to 5 bases, leaving 3 bases not matched to a gene. Germline CDR1 and CDR2: SGHRS and YFSETQ. CDR3 size: 14 residues.

This clonotype has at least ten counts. This chain links TRBV12-3 or TRBV12-4 with TRBJ1-2; no clear D. Trimming pared 4 bases from V and 3 bases from J, leaving 6 bases between. The CDR3 is 12 amino acids. CDR3 sequence (DNA): TGTGCCAGCAGTTCCGACTACTATGGCTACACCTTC. This encodes CASSSDYYGYTF.

This clonotype has ten or more counts. This rearrangement joins TRBV6-1 to TRBJ1-2; perhaps TRBD1 as D (5 bases). The V and J ends lost 2 bases and 5 bases respectively, with 12 bases between them. The CDR3 totals 14 residues. Germline CDR1 MNHNS, CDR2 SASEGT. The CDR3 protein is CASSEKGISYGYTF. The CDR3 DNA follows: TGTGCCAGCAGTGAAAAGGGGATAAGTTATGGCTACACCTTC.

A note on this clonotype: This may arise from a read error, as a much more abundant clone is one base away. The chain combines TRBV28 with TRBJ2-3, with unresolved D. CDR1 is MDHEN, CDR2 SYDVKM, per germline. V gave up 4 bases and J gave up 0 bases, with 8 bases separating them. This CDR3 spans 14 amino acids. The DNA of the CDR3 is TGTGCCAGCAGTTGCCTGCATAGCACAGATACGCAGTATTTT. Protein: CASSCLHSTDTQYF.

V and J are TRBV24-1 and TRBJ2-2, with D perhaps matching TRBD1 or TRBD2 (5 bases each). The V gene's germline CDR1 is KGHDR and CDR2 SFDVKD. This CDR3 has 15 amino acids. V lost 0 bases and J lost 4, with 8 bases in between. The chain's CDR3 is CATSDLGGVTGELFF. CDR3 DNA sequence: TGTGCCACCAGTGATTTGGGGGGAGTCACCGGGGAGCTGTTTTTT.

Turning to this clonotype: A much larger clone differs from this one at a single base, so this may be a read error. V is TRBV6-5 and J is TRBJ1-5; D is unresolved. The CDR3 loop spans 15 amino acids. Germline V CDR1 and CDR2: MNHEY, SVGAGI. The DNA for the CDR3 is TGTGTCAGCAGTTTGACGGGCTATAGCAATCAGCCCCAGCATTTT. It specifies CVSSLTGYSNQPQHF.

A remark on this clonotype: The CDR3 ends on some other residue instead of the conserved phenylalanine or tryptophan, so this is likely a read error. This sequence joins TRBV9 and TRBJ2-2; TRBD1 aligns across 9 bases. The V gene's germline CDR1 is SGDLS and CDR2 YYNGEE. This CDR3 is 16 amino acids long. The J segment lost 3 bases and the V segment lost 4 bases, leaving 7 bases of the junction unmatched. In DNA, the CDR3 is TGTGCCAGCAGCCCTGCCGGGACAGGGTACACCGGGGAGCTGTTTGTT. As protein: CASSPAGTGYTGELFV.

The count of this clonotype is one. One junction end disagrees with the germline gene, perhaps due to a read error. This rearrangement joins TRBV12-3 or TRBV12-4 to TRBJ2-1, with D possibly TRBD2 on 6 matching bases. The CDR3 is 13 amino acids. The CDR3 bases are TGTGCCAGCAGTGTAGCCCGGGACTATGAGCAGTTCTTC. Translation: CASSVARDYEQFF.

This clonotype was seen only a few times. The CDR3, as DNA: TGTGCCAGCACAGGGGGCGGCGAGCAGTACTTC. As protein: CASTGGGEQYF. V usage is TRBV27 and J usage is TRBJ2-5; 8 bases are shared with TRBD1. TRBJ2-7 explains the end of the DNA better; the J call may be wrong. CDR3 size: 11 residues. Germline values: CDR1 MNHEY, CDR2 SMNVEV (reference sequence).